The 6 T cell receptor beta chains presented below share a single source sample, sequenced in a study of blood T cells in healthy people across ages. The authors ran a second PCR of 7 to 11 cycles using a sample-barcoded 5' primer and a J-beta primer mix. A single record per CDR3 protein comes from TCRdb applying MiXCR to the 5' RACE reads. The sample carries roughly 700,000 distinct CDR3 sequences, 25% recorded once. The same data also contributed to another study, on T cells of mothers and their children.

The sample comprised blood. These receptor sequences come from a boy younger than 18 in good health.

The J gene is TRBJ2-7, the V gene TRBV9; D is unclear. Germline V gives CDR1 SGDLS, CDR2 YYNGEE. This CDR3 has 13 amino acids. Deletions cut 0 bases from V and 5 bases from J, with 9 bases between. CDR3 bases: TGTGCCAGCAGCGTAGATTTGTGGGACGAGCAGTACTTC. Amino acid sequence: CASSVDLWDEQYF.

A single count supports this clonotype. This sequence joins TRBV4-3 and TRBJ2-1; perhaps TRBD2 as D (7 bases). Germline values: CDR1 LGHNA, CDR2 YSLEER. V was trimmed by 0 bases and J by 4 bases, leaving 13 bases between them. This CDR3 is 16 amino acids long. CDR3 loop: CASSQEIGGAYNEQFF. The DNA of the CDR3 is TGCGCCAGCAGCCAAGAAATAGGGGGGGCGTACAATGAGCAGTTCTTC.

This clonotype was counted at least ten times. The chain recombines TRBV7-3 with TRBJ2-7, with D possibly called TRBD1 or TRBD2 (5 bases each). The CDR3 loop spans 14 amino acids. V lost 2 bases and J lost 0, with 8 bases in between. Germline CDR1 and CDR2: SGHTA and FQGTGA. The CDR3 DNA is TGTGCCAGCAGCTTACGTGGGGGCTCCTACGAGCAGTACTTC. Its protein product is CASSLRGGSYEQYF.

The V call is TRBV7-2, the J call TRBJ1-1; D unresolved. The V end lost 1 base, the J end lost 3 bases, and 6 bases lay between the germline ends. Germline loops: CDR1 SGHTA, CDR2 FQGNSA. The CDR3 sequence is 13 residues long. The CDR3 spells CASSLEPHTEAFF. The CDR3 DNA reads TGTGCCAGCAGCTTAGAACCCCACACTGAAGCTTTCTTT.

This clonotype came up once. The junction departs from the called germline gene at one end, perhaps through a read error. The chain links TRBV11-3 to TRBJ1-1; no clear D. CDR1 SGHNT and CDR2 YENEEA come from the germline V gene. The CDR3 covers 13 residues. CDR3 sequence (DNA): TGTGCCAGCGGCTTCAGTGGGAGCACTGAAGCTTTCTTT. Its protein product is CASGFSGSTEAFF.

The table lists this clonotype with a few counts. The chain is built from TRBV3-1 and TRBJ2-7; tentatively, D is TRBD2 (5 bases). The CDR3 loop spans 15 amino acids. Germline CDR1 is LGHDT and CDR2 is YNNKEL (reference sequence). The V gene lost 2 bases and the J gene lost 2 bases, with 13 bases spanning the gap. CDR3: CASSQSDLAAYEQYF. Written as DNA, the CDR3 is TGTGCCAGCAGCCAATCGGATCTAGCTGCCTACGAGCAGTACTTC.